One and the same sample provided the 15 T cell receptor beta chains below, sequenced in a study of T cells of healthy individuals. TCRdb redid the calling of the 5' RACE reads with MiXCR, one entry per CDR3 protein. Among around 100,000 distinct CDR3 sequences listed, approximately 18% were seen once. The source is a human donor in good health.

There are a few counts of this clonotype. The chain links TRBV29-1 to TRBJ2-7, with D uncertain. The CDR3 covers 15 residues. Germline CDR1 and CDR2: SQVTM and ANQGSEA. V was clipped by 0 bases and J by 1 base, with 13 bases between them. CDR3 region: CSVEEGQPSSYEQYF. CDR3 coding DNA: TGCAGCGTTGAAGAAGGGCAGCCTTCATCCTACGAGCAGTACTTC.

This clonotype was found many times. The J gene is TRBJ1-2, the V gene TRBV4-2, with 8 bases fitting TRBD1. The V segment lost 4 bases and the J segment 2 bases; nucleotides outside the gene matches: 9. Germline V gives CDR1 LGHNA, CDR2 YNFKEQ. The CDR3 runs 16 residues. CDR3 nucleotides: TGTGCCAGCAGCCTCGCCCAGACAGGGGTAAACTATGGCTACACCTTC. It yields the protein CASSLAQTGVNYGYTF.

The genes are TRBV28 and TRBJ2-7; D may be TRBD1 or TRBD2 (5 bases each). The CDR3 totals 16 residues. Germline CDR1 is MDHEN and CDR2 is SYDVKM. V lost 5 bases, J lost 0 bases, and 17 bases lay in between. The CDR3 reads CASSALGTASSYEQYF. The CDR3 coding sequence is TGTGCCAGCAGTGCTCTCGGGACCGCTAGCTCCTACGAGCAGTACTTC.

The J gene is TRBJ2-7, the V gene TRBV2; D call uncertain. V lost 5 bases and J 3 bases, leaving 11 bases between the germline ends. CDR3 length equals 13 residues. Germline lookup yields CDR1 SNHLY and CDR2 FYNNEI. Here the CDR3 reads CASSQTRSYEQYF. For the CDR3, the DNA is TGTGCCAGCAGTCAGACAAGAAGCTACGAGCAGTACTTC.

This clonotype has a handful of counts. The chain is built from TRBV24-1 and TRBJ2-1; 10 nucleotides align to TRBD2. The CDR3 extends over 14 amino acids. Trimming removed 12 bases from V and 5 bases from J; junction bases left unmatched: 9. CDR1 is KGHDR and CDR2 is SFDVKD in the germline V gene. The CDR3 nucleotides are TGTGCCGCCACAACTAGCGGGAACAACAATGAGCAGTTCTTC. Its translation: CAATTSGNNNEQFF.

The chain is built from TRBV6-2 or TRBV6-3 and TRBJ2-1; 11 bases align to TRBD2. This CDR3 has 14 residues. After removal of 6 bases from V and 7 bases from J, the junction contained 5 bases not matched to a gene. The germline V gene encodes CDR1 MNHEY and CDR2 SVGEGT. The CDR3 region has the DNA TGTGCCAGCAGGAATAGCGGGAGGGAAAATGAGCAGTTCTTC. Residues: CASRNSGRENEQFF.

With regard to this clonotype: With a much larger clone just one base away, this may be a read error. V gene TRBV7-3 combines with J gene TRBJ1-1, with D uncertain. CDR3 length: 13 amino acids. From germline, CDR1 is SGHTA and CDR2 FQGTGA. V lost 5 bases, J lost 1 base, and 8 bases lay in between. The CDR3, as DNA: TGTGCCAGCAGCCCCGACACGAACACTGAAGCTTTCTTT. It specifies CASSPDTNTEAFF.

Many counts were recorded for this clonotype. The J gene is TRBJ1-4, the V gene TRBV6-5; maybe TRBD1 (5 bases). The CDR3 length is 14 residues. Trimming cost V 3 bases and J 6 bases, with 11 bases left between them. The V gene's germline CDR1 is MNHEY and CDR2 SVGAGI. CDR3 in amino acids: CASSYRGGDEKLFF. The CDR3 DNA follows: TGTGCCAGCAGTTATCGGGGGGGGGATGAAAAACTGTTTTTT.

The chain couples TRBV27 to TRBJ2-7; the D gene is possibly TRBD1 (6 bases). V lost 6 bases and J lost 2, with 8 bases in between. The CDR3 length is 12 residues. The germline gives CDR1 MNHEY, CDR2 SMNVEV (reference sequence). The CDR3 DNA sequence: TGTGCCAGCAGCAGGGGTGCCTACGAGCAGTACTTC. Residues: CASSRGAYEQYF.

This clonotype was counted ten times or more. This chain uses TRBV6-1 with TRBJ2-1, with 7 bases aligning to TRBD2. The CDR3 loop spans 15 amino acids. Germline V gene data show CDR1 as MNHNS and CDR2 as SASEGT. Trimming at V came to 3 bases and at J to 8 bases, leaving 10 bases not matched to a gene. Here the CDR3 reads CASSDSGGSIDEQFF. CDR3 nucleotides: TGTGCCAGCAGTGATTCTGGCGGGAGTATCGATGAGCAGTTCTTC.

The chain links TRBV6-1 to TRBJ2-3, with D perhaps assigned TRBD1 or TRBD2 (5 bases each). This CDR3 region has 14 residues. V was shortened by 1 base and J by 5 bases, with 10 bases between the two germline ends. Germline CDR1 reads MNHNS; CDR2 reads SASEGT. The CDR3 nucleotides are TGTGCCAGCAGTGAAGGCGTGGGACGAGATACGCAGTATTTT. It yields the protein CASSEGVGRDTQYF.

This clonotype was seen at least ten times. V and J are TRBV6-6 and TRBJ1-5; D unresolved. This CDR3 has 13 residues. Trimming removed 3 bases from V and 1 base from J, with 4 bases in between. Germline V gives CDR1 MNHNY, CDR2 SVGAGI (reference sequence). Here the CDR3 reads CASSYDSNQPQHF. DNA of the CDR3: TGTGCCAGCAGTTATGACAGCAATCAGCCCCAGCATTTT.

About this clonotype: A clone one base away is much larger, so this may be a read error. This chain connects TRBV5-6 to TRBJ2-1, with D tentatively TRBD2 (6 bases). The CDR3 contains 15 residues. V gave up 3 bases and J gave up 7 bases, with 17 bases separating them. The germline CDR1 and CDR2 sequences are SGHDT and YYEEEE. The CDR3 bases are TGTGCCAGCAGCTCGGGGAGGATTTCCGGAAATGAGCAGTTCTTC. The encoded protein is CASSSGRISGNEQFF.

This clonotype was recorded many times. This chain connects TRBV20-1 to TRBJ2-7, with D maybe TRBD1 (5 bases). This CDR3 contains 15 residues. Germline lookup yields CDR1 DFQATT and CDR2 SNEGSKA (reference sequence). With 6 bases removed from V and 1 base from J, the gap between germline ends came to 19 bases. CDR3 sequence (DNA): TGCAGTGCCGCCCGAGTTCGGACAATATCCTACGAGCAGTACTTC. Translation gives CSAARVRTISYEQYF.

This clonotype has at least ten counts. V gene TRBV12-3 or TRBV12-4 combines with J gene TRBJ2-3; 9 bases are shared with TRBD1. V shed 5 bases and J 11 bases; nucleotides not matched to a gene: 11. This CDR3 region has 14 residues. The CDR3 DNA follows: TGTGCCAGCAGTCCCGCCGGGACAGGGTTACGGCAGTATTTT. Its translation: CASSPAGTGLRQYF.